In its sample, the clone carrying this TCR beta chain was seen once. This entry comes from a study of T cell changes during pregnancy in multiple sclerosis. The V gene end was trimmed by 3 bases and the J gene end by 1 base; junction bases not matched to a gene: 4. Germline CDR1 reads SGHRS; CDR2 reads YFSETQ. This CDR3 region has 15 residues. This table comes from immunoSEQ multiplex PCR, and its TCRdb copy is limited to in-frame clones, with some not included. This table has more than 60,000 clones, 90% to 95% appearing once. The TCR sequence derives from a female donor with multiple sclerosis, enrolled in a pregnancy study. This sample comprised peripheral blood, obtained before pregnancy. The rearrangement links TRBV5-1 to TRBJ2-5; 9 bases map to TRBD1. CDR3 DNA: TGCGCCAGCAGCTCGGGACAGGGTTTCCAAGAGACCCAGTACTTC. Protein: CASSSGQGFQETQYF. The whole variable domain, filled in from reference TRBV5-1 and TRBJ2-5, reads KAGVTQTPRYLIKTRGQQVTLSCSPISGHRSVSWYQQTPGQGLQFLFEYFSETQRNKGNFPGRFSGRQFSNSRSEMNVSTLELGDSALYLCASSSGQGFQETQYFGPGTRLLVL.